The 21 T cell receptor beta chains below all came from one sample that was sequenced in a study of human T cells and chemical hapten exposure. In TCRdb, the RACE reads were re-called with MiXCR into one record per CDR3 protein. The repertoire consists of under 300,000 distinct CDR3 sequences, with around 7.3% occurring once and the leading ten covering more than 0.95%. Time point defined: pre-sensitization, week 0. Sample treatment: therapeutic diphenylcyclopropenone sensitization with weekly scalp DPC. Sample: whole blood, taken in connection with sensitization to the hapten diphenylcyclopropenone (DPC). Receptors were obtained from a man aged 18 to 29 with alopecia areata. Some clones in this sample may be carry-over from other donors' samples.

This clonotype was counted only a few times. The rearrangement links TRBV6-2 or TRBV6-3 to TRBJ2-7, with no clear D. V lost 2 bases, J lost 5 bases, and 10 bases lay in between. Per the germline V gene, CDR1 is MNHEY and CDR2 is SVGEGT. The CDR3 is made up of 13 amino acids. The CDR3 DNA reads TGTGCCAGCAGTTACAACAGTAATGACGAGCAGTACTTC. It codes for CASSYNSNDEQYF.

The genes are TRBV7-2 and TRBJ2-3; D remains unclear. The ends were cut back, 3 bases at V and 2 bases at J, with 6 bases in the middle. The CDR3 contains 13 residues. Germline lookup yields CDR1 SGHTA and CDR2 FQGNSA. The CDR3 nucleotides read TGTGCCAGCAGCTTGACGAACACAGATACGCAGTATTTT. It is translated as CASSLTNTDTQYF.

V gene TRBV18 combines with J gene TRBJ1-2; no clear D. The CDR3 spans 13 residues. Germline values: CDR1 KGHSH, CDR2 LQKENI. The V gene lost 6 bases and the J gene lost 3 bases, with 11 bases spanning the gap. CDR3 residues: CASSPTADYGYTF. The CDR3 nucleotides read TGTGCCAGCTCTCCAACGGCGGACTATGGCTACACCTTC.

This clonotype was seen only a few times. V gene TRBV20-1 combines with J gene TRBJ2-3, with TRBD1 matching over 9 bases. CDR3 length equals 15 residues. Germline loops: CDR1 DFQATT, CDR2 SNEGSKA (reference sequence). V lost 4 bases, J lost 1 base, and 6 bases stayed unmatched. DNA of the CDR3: TGCAGTGCTACTAACAGGGGGCACGGCACAGATACGCAGTATTTT. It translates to CSATNRGHGTDTQYF.

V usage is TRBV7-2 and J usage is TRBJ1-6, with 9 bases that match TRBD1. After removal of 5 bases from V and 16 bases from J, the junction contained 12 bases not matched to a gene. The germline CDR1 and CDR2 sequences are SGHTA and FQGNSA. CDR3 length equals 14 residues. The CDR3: CASSPGQGITGLHF. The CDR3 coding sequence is TGTGCCAGCAGCCCCGGACAGGGGATAACAGGGCTCCACTTT.

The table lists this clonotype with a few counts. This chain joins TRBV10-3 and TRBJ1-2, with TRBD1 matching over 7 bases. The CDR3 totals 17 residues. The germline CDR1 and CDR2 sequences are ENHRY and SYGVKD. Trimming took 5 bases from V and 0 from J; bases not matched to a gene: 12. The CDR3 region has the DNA TGTGCCATCAGTAGTCCCGGGACAGCCACTCCTAACTATGGCTACACCTTC. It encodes CAISSPGTATPNYGYTF.

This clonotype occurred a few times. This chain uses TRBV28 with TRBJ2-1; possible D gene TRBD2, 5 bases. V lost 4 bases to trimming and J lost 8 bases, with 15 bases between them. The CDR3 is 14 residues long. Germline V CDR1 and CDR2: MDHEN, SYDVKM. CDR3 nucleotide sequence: TGTGCCAGCAGTTCCCCGACCCTAGCCGATGAGCAGTTCTTC. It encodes CASSSPTLADEQFF.

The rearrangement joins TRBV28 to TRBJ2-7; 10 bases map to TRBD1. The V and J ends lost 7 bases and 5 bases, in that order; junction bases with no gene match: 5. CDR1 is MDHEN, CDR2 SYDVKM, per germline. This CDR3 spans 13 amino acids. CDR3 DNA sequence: TGTGCCAGCAAGGGACAGGGGATCCACGAGCAGTACTTC. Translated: CASKGQGIHEQYF.

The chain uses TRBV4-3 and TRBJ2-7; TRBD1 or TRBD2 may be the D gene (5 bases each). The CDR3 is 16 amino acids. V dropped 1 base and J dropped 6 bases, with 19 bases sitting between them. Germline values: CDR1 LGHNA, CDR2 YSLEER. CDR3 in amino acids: CASSQVIGTTTGEQYF. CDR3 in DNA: TGCGCCAGCAGCCAAGTTATCGGGACCACCACCGGCGAGCAGTACTTC.

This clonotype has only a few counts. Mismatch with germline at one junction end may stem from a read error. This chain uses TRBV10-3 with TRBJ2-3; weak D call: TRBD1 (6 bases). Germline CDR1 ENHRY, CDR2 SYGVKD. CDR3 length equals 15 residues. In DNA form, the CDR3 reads TGTGCCATCAGTCAGTCGAGGGGGTCCACAGATACGCAGTATTTT. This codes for CAISQSRGSTDTQYF.

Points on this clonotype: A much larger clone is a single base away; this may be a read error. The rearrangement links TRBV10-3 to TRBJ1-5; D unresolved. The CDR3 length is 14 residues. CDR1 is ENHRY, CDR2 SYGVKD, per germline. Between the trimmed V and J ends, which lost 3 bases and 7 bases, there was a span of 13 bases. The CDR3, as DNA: TGTGCCATCAGTGACCAAACGTCGGGGCAGCCCCAGCATTTT. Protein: CAISDQTSGQPQHF.

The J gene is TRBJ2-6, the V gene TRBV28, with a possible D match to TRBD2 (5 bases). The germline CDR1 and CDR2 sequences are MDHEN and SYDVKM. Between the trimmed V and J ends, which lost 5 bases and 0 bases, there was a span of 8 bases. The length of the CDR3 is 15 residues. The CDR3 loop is CASSTDYSGANVLTF. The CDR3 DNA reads TGTGCCAGCAGTACTGACTACTCTGGGGCCAACGTCCTGACTTTC.

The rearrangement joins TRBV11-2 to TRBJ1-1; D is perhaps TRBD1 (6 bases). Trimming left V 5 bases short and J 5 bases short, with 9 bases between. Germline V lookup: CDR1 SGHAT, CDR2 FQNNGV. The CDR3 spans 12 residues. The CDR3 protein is CASSIDRTEAFF. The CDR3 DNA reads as TGTGCCAGCAGCATTGACAGGACTGAAGCTTTCTTT.

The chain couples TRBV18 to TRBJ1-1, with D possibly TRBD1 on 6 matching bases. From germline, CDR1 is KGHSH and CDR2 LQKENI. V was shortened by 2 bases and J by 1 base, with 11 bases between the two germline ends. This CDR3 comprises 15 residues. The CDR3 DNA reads TGTGCCAGCTCACCAATTGACAGGCGGAACACTGAAGCTTTCTTT. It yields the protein CASSPIDRRNTEAFF.

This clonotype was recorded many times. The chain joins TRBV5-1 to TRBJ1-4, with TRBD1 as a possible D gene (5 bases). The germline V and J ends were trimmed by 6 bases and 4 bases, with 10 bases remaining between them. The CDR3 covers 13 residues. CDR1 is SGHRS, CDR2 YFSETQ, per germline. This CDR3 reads CASTPDSNEKLFF. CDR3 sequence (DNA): TGCGCCAGCACACCAGACAGTAATGAAAAACTGTTTTTT.

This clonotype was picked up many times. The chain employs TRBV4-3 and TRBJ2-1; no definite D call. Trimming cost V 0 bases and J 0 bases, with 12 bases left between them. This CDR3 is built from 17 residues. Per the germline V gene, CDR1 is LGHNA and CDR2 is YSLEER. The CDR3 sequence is CASSQDRNGISYNEQFF. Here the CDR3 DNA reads TGCGCCAGCAGCCAAGATCGAAACGGAATCTCCTACAATGAGCAGTTCTTC.

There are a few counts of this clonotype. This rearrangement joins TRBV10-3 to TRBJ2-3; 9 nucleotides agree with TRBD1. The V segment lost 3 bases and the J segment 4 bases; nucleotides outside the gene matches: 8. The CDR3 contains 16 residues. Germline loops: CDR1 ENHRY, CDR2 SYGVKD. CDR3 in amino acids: CAISDPDRGYADTQYF. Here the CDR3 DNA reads TGTGCCATCAGTGACCCGGACAGGGGTTACGCAGATACGCAGTATTTT.

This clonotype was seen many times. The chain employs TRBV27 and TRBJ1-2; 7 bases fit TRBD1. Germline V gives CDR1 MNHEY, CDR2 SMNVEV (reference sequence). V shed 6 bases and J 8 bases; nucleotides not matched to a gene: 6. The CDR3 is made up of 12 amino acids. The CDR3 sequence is CASRSGGRGYTF. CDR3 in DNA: TGTGCCAGCAGGTCAGGGGGTCGCGGCTACACCTTC.

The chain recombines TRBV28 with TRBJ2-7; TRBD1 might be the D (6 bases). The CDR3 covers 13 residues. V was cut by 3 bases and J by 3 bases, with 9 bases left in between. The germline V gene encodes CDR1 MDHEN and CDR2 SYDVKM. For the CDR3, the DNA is TGTGCCAGCAGTTTGGACAGCGACTACGAGCAGTACTTC. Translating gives CASSLDSDYEQYF. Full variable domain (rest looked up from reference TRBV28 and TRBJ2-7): DVKVTQSSRYLVKRTGEKVFLECVQDMDHENMFWYRQDPGLGLRLIYFSYDVKMKEKGDIPEGYSVSREKKERFSLILESASTNQTSMYLCASSLDSDYEQYFGPGTRLTVT.

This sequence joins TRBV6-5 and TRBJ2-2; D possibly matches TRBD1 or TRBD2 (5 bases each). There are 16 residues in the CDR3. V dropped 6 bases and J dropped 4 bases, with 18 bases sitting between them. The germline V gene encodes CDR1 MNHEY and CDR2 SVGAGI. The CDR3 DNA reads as TGTGCCAGCAGCTTTTTCCGGGGCCCGAGCACCGGGGAGCTGTTTTTT. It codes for CASSFFRGPSTGELFF.

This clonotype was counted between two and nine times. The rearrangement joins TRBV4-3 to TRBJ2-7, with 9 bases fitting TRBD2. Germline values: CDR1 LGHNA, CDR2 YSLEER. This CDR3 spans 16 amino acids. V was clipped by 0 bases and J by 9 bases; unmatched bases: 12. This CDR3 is CASSQESELAGSGQYV. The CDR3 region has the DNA TGCGCCAGCAGCCAAGAGTCGGAGCTAGCGGGGAGTGGGCAGTACGTC.